Sequencing of this TCR beta chain was carried out in a study of CD8 T cells in Susac syndrome. It was with random hexamers that roughly 0.45 to 1 ug RNA was reverse transcribed. Amplification of TCR beta CDR3 was carried out by immunoSEQ multiplex PCR, which covered 54 Vbeta and 13 Jbeta segments. MiXCR, run by TCRdb on the immunoSEQ multiplex PCR reads, gives a single entry per CDR3 protein. The data show about 76,000 distinct CDR3 sequences, with about 91% seen just once and around 0.5% held by the top ten. Germline lookup yields CDR1 SNHLY and CDR2 FYNNEI. With V trimmed by 2 bases and J by 8 bases, 3 bases remained unmatched. This CDR3 comprises 14 residues. TCR beta sequences were obtained from blood CD8+ and CD4+ T cells. The multiple sclerosis control group consisted of treatment-naive patients whose relapsing-remitting disease, which was either stable or active, fulfilled revised McDonald criteria. The authors negatively isolated CD8+ and CD4+ T cells and FACS-enriched TEMRA cells.

The sequence derives from a human donor with multiple sclerosis. The sample taken for sequencing was CD8+ T cells from PBMCs. V gene TRBV2 combines with J gene TRBJ2-4, with TRBD2 matching 10 bases. CDR3 nucleotide sequence: TGTGCCAGCAGTGAATGGCTAGCGGGGGACATTCAGTACTTC. Its translation: CASSEWLAGDIQYF.